The source of this T cell receptor (beta chain) is a study of blood T cell repertoires in COVID-19. Study information: The United States, Italy and Spain provided the acute and convalescent COVID-19 samples. In each case, the material was cDNA or gDNA derived from T cells, B-cell-depleted T cells, or PBMCs.

Sequencing used immunoSEQ multiplex PCR; TCRdb keeps in-frame clones, though not all of them. The sample has approximately 360,000 clones; around 92% are singletons. Sequencing was carried out using peripheral blood. This TCR was recovered from a man aged 40-49 years with acute or convalescent COVID-19.

In nucleotides, the CDR3 is TGTGCCAGCAGCGCACCTACAGGGGTCACTGAAGCTTTCTTT. It codes for CASSAPTGVTEAFF. The chain carries TRBV9 and TRBJ1-1; 7 bases match TRBD1. After removal of 3 bases from V and 4 bases from J, the junction contained 6 bases not matched to a gene. The germline gives CDR1 SGDLS, CDR2 YYNGEE. The CDR3 covers 14 residues.